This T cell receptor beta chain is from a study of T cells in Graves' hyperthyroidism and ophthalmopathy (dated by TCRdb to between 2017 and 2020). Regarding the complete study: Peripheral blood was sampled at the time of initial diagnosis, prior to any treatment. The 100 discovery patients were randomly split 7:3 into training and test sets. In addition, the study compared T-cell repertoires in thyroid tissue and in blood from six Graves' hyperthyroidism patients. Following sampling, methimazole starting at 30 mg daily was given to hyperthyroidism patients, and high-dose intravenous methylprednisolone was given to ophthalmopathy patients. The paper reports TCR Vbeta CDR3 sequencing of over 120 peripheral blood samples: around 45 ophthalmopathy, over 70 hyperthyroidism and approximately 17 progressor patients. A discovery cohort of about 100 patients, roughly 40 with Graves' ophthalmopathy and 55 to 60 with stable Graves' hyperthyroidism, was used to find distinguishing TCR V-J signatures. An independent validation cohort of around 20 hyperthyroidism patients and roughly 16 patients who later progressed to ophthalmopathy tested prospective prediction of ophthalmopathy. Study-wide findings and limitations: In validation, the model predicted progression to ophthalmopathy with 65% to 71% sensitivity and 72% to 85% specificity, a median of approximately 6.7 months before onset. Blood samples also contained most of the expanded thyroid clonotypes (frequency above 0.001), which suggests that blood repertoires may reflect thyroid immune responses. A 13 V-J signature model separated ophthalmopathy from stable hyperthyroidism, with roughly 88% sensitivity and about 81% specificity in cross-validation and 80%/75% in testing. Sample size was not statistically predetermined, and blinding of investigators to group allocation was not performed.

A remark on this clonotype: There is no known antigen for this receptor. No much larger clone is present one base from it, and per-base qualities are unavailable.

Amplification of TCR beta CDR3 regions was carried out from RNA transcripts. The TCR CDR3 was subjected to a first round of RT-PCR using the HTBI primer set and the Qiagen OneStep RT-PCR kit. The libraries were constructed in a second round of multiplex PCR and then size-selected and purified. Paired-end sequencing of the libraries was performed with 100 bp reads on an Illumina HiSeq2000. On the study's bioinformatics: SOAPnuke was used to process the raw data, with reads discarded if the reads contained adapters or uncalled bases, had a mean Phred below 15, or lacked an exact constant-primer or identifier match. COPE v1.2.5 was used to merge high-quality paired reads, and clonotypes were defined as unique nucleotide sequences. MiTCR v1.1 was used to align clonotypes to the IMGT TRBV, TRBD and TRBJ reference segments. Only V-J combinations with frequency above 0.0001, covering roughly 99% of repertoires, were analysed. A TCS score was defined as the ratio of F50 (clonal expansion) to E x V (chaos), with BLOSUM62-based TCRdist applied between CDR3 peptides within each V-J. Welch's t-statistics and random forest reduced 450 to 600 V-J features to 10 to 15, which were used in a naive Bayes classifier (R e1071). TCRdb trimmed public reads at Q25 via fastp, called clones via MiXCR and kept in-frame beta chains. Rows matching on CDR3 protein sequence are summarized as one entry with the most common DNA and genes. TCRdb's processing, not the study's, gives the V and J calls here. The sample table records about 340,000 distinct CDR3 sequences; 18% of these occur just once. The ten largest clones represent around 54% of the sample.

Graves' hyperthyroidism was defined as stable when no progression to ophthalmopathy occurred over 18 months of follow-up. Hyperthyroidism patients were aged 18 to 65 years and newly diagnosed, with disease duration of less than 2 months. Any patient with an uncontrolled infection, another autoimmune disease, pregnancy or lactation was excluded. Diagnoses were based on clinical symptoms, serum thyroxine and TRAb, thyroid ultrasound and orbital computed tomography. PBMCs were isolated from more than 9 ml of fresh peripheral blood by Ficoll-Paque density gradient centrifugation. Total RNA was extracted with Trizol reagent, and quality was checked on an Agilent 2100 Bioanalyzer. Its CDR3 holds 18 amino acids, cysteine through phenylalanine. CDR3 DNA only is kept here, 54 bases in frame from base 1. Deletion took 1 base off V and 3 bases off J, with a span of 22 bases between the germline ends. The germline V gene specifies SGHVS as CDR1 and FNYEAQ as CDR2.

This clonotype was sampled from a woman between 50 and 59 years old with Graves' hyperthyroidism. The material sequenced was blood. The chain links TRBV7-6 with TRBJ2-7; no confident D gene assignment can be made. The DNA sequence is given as TGTGCCAGCAGCTTAGTGCCGCCCTTTTCCGGACCTGTCTACGAGCAGTACTTC. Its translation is CASSLVPPFSGPVYEQYF.